The 26 T cell receptor beta chains below all came from one sample that was sequenced in a study of OX40 agonist ivuxolimab in advanced cancers. Clones were sequenced by immunoSEQ multiplex PCR, and TCRdb holds only the in-frame ones, with some missing. The sample has 30,000 to 40,000 clones, around nine tenths seen once; the top ten hold 26%. The sequencing used CD4+ or CD8+ T cells sorted from blood, collected in a trial of the OX40 agonist ivuxolimab. These receptors were obtained from an adult with an advanced solid tumor such as melanoma, head and neck, liver or kidney cancer.

J is TRBJ2-7 and V is TRBV5-4; TRBD2 matches 7 bases. CDR1 is SGHNT, CDR2 YYREEE, per germline (reference sequence). The CDR3 has 14 residues. J was trimmed by 4 bases and V by 4 bases; bases with no gene match: 8. CDR3 in amino acids: CASSPGRTGYEQYF. CDR3 in DNA: TGTGCCAGCAGCCCCGGGAGGACCGGGTACGAGCAGTACTTC.

The chain links TRBV5-4 to TRBJ2-3; TRBD2 is a possible D gene (6 bases). Deletions cut 2 bases from V and 6 bases from J, with 16 bases between. The CDR3 extends over 15 amino acids. Germline V CDR1 and CDR2: SGHNT, YYREEE (reference sequence). The CDR3 spells CASSFRTTTTDTQYF. The CDR3, as DNA: TGTGCCAGCAGCTTCCGGACTACAACAACCGATACGCAGTATTTT.

The chain recombines TRBV7-8 with TRBJ1-4, with D possibly being TRBD1 (5 bases). Trimming cost V 7 bases and J 7 bases, with 19 bases left between them. The CDR3 is made up of 15 amino acids. Germline values: CDR1 SGHVS, CDR2 FQNEAQ. This chain's CDR3 is CASTSQGVRGEKLFF. The CDR3, as DNA: TGTGCCAGCACCTCCCAAGGGGTGAGGGGTGAAAAACTGTTTTTT.

This chain uses TRBV27 with TRBJ2-3; D is possibly TRBD2 (6 bases). V was cut by 5 bases and J by 0 bases, with 15 bases left in between. There are 16 residues in the CDR3. Germline assignment: CDR1 MNHEY and CDR2 SMNVEV (reference sequence). In DNA form, the CDR3 reads TGTGCCAGCAGTCCATCGGCGGGAACTAGCACAGATACGCAGTATTTT. Translation gives CASSPSAGTSTDTQYF.

This clone was observed a single time. V is TRBV5-1 and J is TRBJ2-2; 7 bases line up with TRBD1. Germline V lookup: CDR1 SGHRS, CDR2 YFSETQ. The CDR3 is made up of 18 amino acids. The V gene end was trimmed by 1 base and the J gene end by 5 bases; junction bases not matched to a gene: 14. This chain's CDR3 is CASSLSRGKAVVTGELFF. The DNA of the CDR3 is TGCGCCAGCAGCTTGAGCAGGGGGAAAGCGGTAGTTACCGGGGAGCTGTTTTTT.

V gene TRBV7-2 combines with J gene TRBJ2-1; possibly TRBD1 or TRBD2 for D (5 bases each). The V gene's germline CDR1 is SGHTA and CDR2 FQGNSA. V was clipped by 4 bases and J by 9 bases, with 19 bases between them. The length of the CDR3 is 15 residues. The CDR3 region is CASSSSGTTGFEQFF. DNA for the CDR3: TGTGCCAGCAGCTCTTCCGGGACGACCGGTTTTGAGCAGTTCTTC.

DNA of the CDR3: TGTGCCAGCAGCCCTATCACTAGCGGTTACGAGCAGTACTTC. This encodes CASSPITSGYEQYF. The chain is built from TRBV7-8 and TRBJ2-7, with 8 bases that match TRBD2. Germline CDR1 is SGHVS and CDR2 is FQNEAQ. J lost 4 bases, V lost 5 bases, and 7 bases had no gene match. The CDR3 sequence is 14 residues long.

The chain carries TRBV4-1 and TRBJ2-1; a possible D gene is TRBD1 (6 bases). This CDR3 spans 18 amino acids. Between the trimmed V and J ends, which lost 5 bases and 2 bases, there was a span of 22 bases. The germline V gene has CDR1 MGHRA and CDR2 YSYEKL. The CDR3 DNA is TGCGCCAGCAGCTTTAGGGACAATACAAGCCCAACCTACAATGAGCAGTTCTTC. It is translated as CASSFRDNTSPTYNEQFF.

V usage is TRBV29-1 and J usage is TRBJ2-1; 9 bases line up with TRBD2. Trimming took 5 bases from V and 2 from J; bases not matched to a gene: 4. Germline V lookup: CDR1 SQVTM, CDR2 ANQGSEA. The CDR3 has 14 residues. Here the CDR3 DNA reads TGCAGCGTTTACTTAGCGGGGGCCTACAATGAGCAGTTCTTC. Its translation: CSVYLAGAYNEQFF.

The chain has TRBV7-9 and TRBJ2-5; TRBD1 is a possible D gene (5 bases). Deletions cut 1 base from V and 5 bases from J, with 17 bases between. The germline CDR1 and CDR2 sequences are SEHNR and FQNEAQ (reference sequence). The length of the CDR3 is 16 residues. In nucleotides, the CDR3 is TGTGCCAGCAGCTTAGGCTTCAGGGATAGGATTGAGACCCAGTACTTC. Translating it yields CASSLGFRDRIETQYF.

The chain couples TRBV5-4 to TRBJ2-7, with D possibly matching TRBD1 (7 bases). V shed 2 bases and J shed 6 bases, with 12 bases lying between them. Germline V gives CDR1 SGHNT, CDR2 YYREEE (reference sequence). The CDR3 totals 13 residues. CDR3 DNA sequence: TGTGCCAGCAGCTTTGGAGGGGGCCTCGAGCAGTACTTC. Translating gives CASSFGGGLEQYF.

In this sample, this clone turned up once. The chain joins TRBV6-5 to TRBJ2-7, with D possibly being TRBD1 or TRBD2 (5 bases each). Germline-derived CDR1 and CDR2 are MNHEY and SVGAGI. Trimming shortened V by 4 bases and J by 1 base, and 8 bases separated the two germline ends. The CDR3 loop spans 13 amino acids. This CDR3 is CASSLGVSYEQYF. CDR3 DNA sequence: TGTGCCAGCAGTTTGGGGGTGTCCTACGAGCAGTACTTC.

The chain carries TRBV27 and TRBJ1-2; D unresolved. Germline V gene data show CDR1 as MNHEY and CDR2 as SMNVEV (reference sequence). The CDR3 runs to 14 residues. V lost 3 bases and J lost 3, with 11 bases in between. The CDR3 loop reads CASSFKMDYYGYTF. Written as DNA, the CDR3 is TGTGCCAGCAGTTTCAAGATGGACTACTATGGCTACACCTTC.

The chain is built from TRBV27 and TRBJ1-6, with D unclear. Germline lookup yields CDR1 MNHEY and CDR2 SMNVEV (reference sequence). CDR3 length: 12 amino acids. Trimming removed 5 bases from V and 11 bases from J, with 10 bases in between. The CDR3 sequence is CASSRGWPPLHF. In DNA form, the CDR3 reads TGTGCCAGCAGTCGTGGGTGGCCACCCCTCCACTTT.

This clone was seen only once. V is TRBV27 and J is TRBJ2-7; tentative D call: TRBD2 (6 bases). The germline CDR1 and CDR2 sequences are MNHEY and SMNVEV (reference sequence). The CDR3 has 13 amino acids. V lost 2 bases to trimming and J lost 2 bases, with 7 bases between them. The CDR3 DNA reads TGTGCCAGCAGTTTAGCTAGCGCCTACGAGCAGTACTTC. This encodes CASSLASAYEQYF.

The chain combines TRBV13 with TRBJ2-1; no clear D gene. V dropped 3 bases and J dropped 0 bases, with 12 bases sitting between them. Germline CDR1 is PRHDT and CDR2 is FYEKMQ (reference sequence). This CDR3 spans 16 amino acids. The CDR3 DNA follows: TGTGCCAGCAGCTTCTCCGCCCAGAGCTCCTACAATGAGCAGTTCTTC. Translating gives CASSFSAQSSYNEQFF.

The V and J genes are TRBV28 and TRBJ2-7; D possibly corresponds to TRBD1 (6 bases). V dropped 5 bases and J dropped 4 bases, with 9 bases sitting between them. The CDR3 is made up of 12 amino acids. Per the germline V gene, CDR1 is MDHEN and CDR2 is SYDVKM. The chain's CDR3 is CASSIQGYEQYF. DNA of the CDR3: TGTGCCAGCAGTATACAGGGTTACGAGCAGTACTTC.

V gene TRBV11-2 combines with J gene TRBJ2-3; 7 bases align to TRBD2. V gave up 0 bases and J gave up 7 bases; unmatched junction bases: 7. This CDR3 is 15 amino acids long. In germline, CDR1 is SGHAT, CDR2 FQNNGV. This chain's CDR3 is CASSLEGLGVHTQYF. CDR3 sequence (DNA): TGTGCCAGCAGCTTAGAAGGACTAGGAGTGCATACGCAGTATTTT.

The chain has TRBV27 and TRBJ2-7, with TRBD2 identical over 8 bases. Germline V lookup: CDR1 MNHEY, CDR2 SMNVEV (reference sequence). The CDR3 length is 16 residues. After removal of 2 bases from V and 3 bases from J, the junction contained 9 bases not matched to a gene. The CDR3 coding sequence is TGTGCCAGCAGTTTAACCCCCGGAGCGGGAGACTACGAGCAGTACTTC. This translates into CASSLTPGAGDYEQYF.

V gene TRBV13 combines with J gene TRBJ1-4; D remains unclear. Trimming removed 5 bases at V and 5 bases at J, with 21 bases between. The CDR3 totals 17 residues. In germline, CDR1 is PRHDT, CDR2 FYEKMQ (reference sequence). The CDR3: CASSVRPGAITNEKLFF. In nucleotides, the CDR3 is TGTGCCAGCAGCGTCCGCCCTGGAGCTATTACCAATGAAAAACTGTTTTTT.

The rearrangement links TRBV28 to TRBJ1-2; D is unclear. The germline V gene encodes CDR1 MDHEN and CDR2 SYDVKM. The CDR3 length is 11 residues. V was cut by 2 bases and J by 2 bases, with 0 bases left in between. The CDR3 reads CASSLNYGYTF. The CDR3 DNA is TGTGCCAGCAGTTTAAACTATGGCTACACCTTC.

This chain uses TRBV6-5 with TRBJ2-1, with 9 bases matching TRBD2. Germline V gene data show CDR1 as MNHEY and CDR2 as SVGAGI. The CDR3 runs 15 residues. Unmatched junction bases numbered 8, after V lost 2 bases and J lost 9 bases. CDR3 loop: CASSYPAGGSGEQFF. The CDR3 DNA follows: TGTGCCAGCAGTTACCCAGCGGGGGGCTCTGGTGAGCAGTTCTTC.

The chain recombines TRBV7-9 with TRBJ1-2; D is unclear. Germline V gene data show CDR1 as SEHNR and CDR2 as FQNEAQ (reference sequence). V was clipped by 6 bases and J by 7 bases, with 18 bases between them. The length of the CDR3 is 14 residues. The DNA of the CDR3 is TGTGCCAGCAGGTTTAAGGGTGGAGCAGGTGGCTACACCTTC. Translating it yields CASRFKGGAGGYTF.

The chain has TRBV6-6 and TRBJ2-7; D not resolved. V dropped 0 bases and J dropped 5 bases, with 11 bases sitting between them. This CDR3 comprises 14 residues. Germline values: CDR1 MNHNY, CDR2 SVGAGI (reference sequence). The CDR3 loop reads CASSYSNGWHEQYF. CDR3 DNA sequence: TGTGCCAGCAGTTACTCGAACGGTTGGCACGAGCAGTACTTC.

The chain employs TRBV18 and TRBJ2-2; D is ambiguous. Germline lookup yields CDR1 KGHSH and CDR2 LQKENI. The CDR3 spans 11 residues. Trimming pared 2 bases from V and 8 bases from J, leaving 3 bases between. This CDR3 is CASSPSGELFF. The CDR3 DNA reads as TGTGCCAGCTCACCATCGGGGGAGCTGTTTTTT.

The chain has TRBV7-9 and TRBJ2-3; unclear D gene. The CDR3 covers 14 residues. Germline values: CDR1 SEHNR, CDR2 FQNEAQ (reference sequence). With 5 bases removed from V and 2 bases from J, the gap between germline ends came to 11 bases. The CDR3 DNA is TGTGCCAGCAGCCTCACAGCACCCACAGATACGCAGTATTTT. The encoded protein is CASSLTAPTDTQYF.